The 11 T cell receptor beta chains below were found in one sample sequenced in a study of T-cell memory formation after mild COVID-19. TCRdb used MiXCR to reprocess the 5' RACE reads, holding one entry per CDR3 protein. The table includes about 340,000 distinct CDR3 sequences, roughly 21% detected once. Sequencing was performed on PBMCs or a T cell subset sorted from them (not recorded which). The receptors originated from an adult woman who had mild COVID-19 (a few samples of this study predate the infection). Cell type and time point are not known.

This clonotype was picked up a small number of times. The V and J genes are TRBV7-9 and TRBJ1-1; 8 bases align to TRBD1. The J segment lost 6 bases and the V segment lost 5 bases, leaving 11 bases of the junction unmatched. CDR1 and CDR2 from the germline V gene are SEHNR and FQNEAQ (reference sequence). The CDR3 is 15 amino acids. In nucleotides, the CDR3 is TGTGCCAGCAGCATAGGGGACAGGCCGACGGCTGAAGCTTTCTTT. Protein sequence: CASSIGDRPTAEAFF. Complete variable domain (other parts from reference TRBV7-9 and TRBJ1-1): DTGVSQNPRHKITKRGQNVTFRCDPISEHNRLYWYRQTLGQGPEFLTYFQNEAQLEKSRLLSDRFSAERPKGSFSTLEIQRTEQGDSAMYLCASSIGDRPTAEAFFGQGTRLTVV.

This clonotype was seen only a few times. CDR3 amino acids: CASSQDGASNYGYTF. DNA of the CDR3: TGTGCCAGCAGCCAAGATGGGGCTAGTAACTATGGCTACACCTTC. The genes are TRBV3-1 and TRBJ1-2; maybe TRBD1 (5 bases). V lost 0 bases to trimming and J lost 1 base, with 9 bases between them. Germline CDR1 and CDR2: LGHDT and YNNKEL (reference sequence). The CDR3 runs 15 residues.

This chain connects TRBV27 to TRBJ2-7, with a possible D match to TRBD2 (6 bases). This CDR3 is built from 15 residues. V was cut by 7 bases and J by 3 bases, with 19 bases left in between. Per the germline V gene, CDR1 is MNHEY and CDR2 is SMNVEV (reference sequence). The CDR3 spells CASIPFAGRFYEQYF. CDR3 in DNA: TGTGCCAGCATTCCATTCGCGGGACGGTTCTACGAGCAGTACTTC.

The chain carries TRBV12-3 or TRBV12-4 and TRBJ2-7; D remains unclear. The CDR3 has 13 residues. The germline V and J ends were trimmed by 5 bases and 0 bases, with 8 bases remaining between them. The CDR3 reads CASSIRVSYEQYF. Here the CDR3 DNA reads TGTGCCAGCAGTATAAGGGTCTCCTACGAGCAGTACTTC.

This clonotype was counted a few times. V usage is TRBV30 and J usage is TRBJ2-2; TRBD2 matches 8 bases. Germline CDR1 and CDR2: GTSNPN and SVGIG (reference sequence). CDR3 length: 15 amino acids. V shed 3 bases and J 5 bases; nucleotides not matched to a gene: 8. CDR3 region: CAWRTLAGPTGELFF. CDR3 in DNA: TGTGCCTGGAGAACGCTAGCGGGTCCGACCGGGGAGCTGTTTTTT.

At least ten counts were recorded for this clonotype. The rearrangement joins TRBV7-7 to TRBJ1-1; D unresolved. This CDR3 has 13 residues. Germline lookup yields CDR1 SSHAT and CDR2 FNYEAQ (reference sequence). Trimming pared 3 bases from V and 3 bases from J, leaving 8 bases between. The DNA of the CDR3 is TGTGCCAGCAGCTTCGGCGAGTACACTGAAGCTTTCTTT. Its translation: CASSFGEYTEAFF.

This clonotype came up a few times. The genes are TRBV5-1 and TRBJ2-1; 12 positions match TRBD2. This CDR3 region has 16 residues. The J segment lost 8 bases and the V segment lost 4 bases, leaving 10 bases of the junction unmatched. The germline CDR1 and CDR2 sequences are SGHRS and YFSETQ. For the CDR3, the DNA is TGCGCCAGCAGCCCCGGGACTAGCGGGTATGGCGATGAGCAGTTCTTC. Translation: CASSPGTSGYGDEQFF.

The table lists this clonotype with a few counts. The chain has TRBV7-2 and TRBJ2-7; possible D gene TRBD1, 5 bases. CDR3 length: 15 amino acids. V lost 0 bases, J lost 2 bases, and 11 bases lay in between. The germline V gene has CDR1 SGHTA and CDR2 FQGNSA. CDR3 amino acids: CASSLALGATYEQYF. CDR3 DNA: TGTGCCAGCAGCTTAGCTTTAGGGGCAACCTACGAGCAGTACTTC.

This clonotype was seen a few times. V and J are TRBV10-3 and TRBJ2-3, with 7 nucleotides matching TRBD2. This CDR3 contains 16 residues. The V gene end was trimmed by 0 bases and the J gene end by 2 bases; junction bases not matched to a gene: 5. Germline CDR1 is ENHRY and CDR2 is SYGVKD. CDR3 nucleotide sequence: TGTGCCATCAGTGAGTCGATGGGAGGGATCACAGATACGCAGTATTTT. It encodes CAISESMGGITDTQYF.

The V call is TRBV12-3 or TRBV12-4, the J call TRBJ2-5, with 10 positions matching TRBD2. The CDR3 runs 15 residues. The junction had 9 bases not matched to a gene; V was cut back by 4 bases and J by 7 bases. The CDR3 is CASSSLAGNLGTQYF. The CDR3 DNA is TGTGCCAGCAGTTCACTAGCGGGAAATTTGGGGACCCAGTACTTC.

This clonotype was picked up a small number of times. The chain uses TRBV5-4 and TRBJ2-5; D not certain. Per the germline V gene, CDR1 is SGHNT and CDR2 is YYREEE (reference sequence). The V gene lost 5 bases and the J gene lost 5 bases, with 13 bases spanning the gap. The CDR3 totals 13 residues. As DNA, the CDR3 is TGTGCCAGCAGGCTCGACTTTTGGGAGACCCAGTACTTC. It specifies CASRLDFWETQYF.